This TCR beta chain emerged from a study of T cell changes during pregnancy in multiple sclerosis. This clone showed up just once. Profiling relied on immunoSEQ multiplex PCR, and the TCRdb table lists in-frame clones only, not all of them. The sample holds approximately 50,000 clones, around 90% seen once. Trimming shortened V by 10 bases and J by 1 base, and 11 bases separated the two germline ends. CDR3 size: 13 residues. Germline CDR1 reads SNHLY; CDR2 reads FYNNEI. This chain uses TRBV2 with TRBJ1-5; no firm D call. This TCR was sampled from a female donor with multiple sclerosis, enrolled in a pregnancy study. The starting material was CD8+ T cells from peripheral blood mononuclear cells, obtained after pregnancy. The CDR3 region has the DNA TGTGCCACTTGGGGAGGGAGCAATCAGCCCCAGCATTTT. It codes for CATWGGSNQPQHF.